The clone carrying this T cell receptor (beta chain) has a count of ten or more. Its antigen remains unidentified. TCRdb independently ran MiXCR on the 5' RACE reads; one entry per CDR3 protein. The sample lists more than 60,000 distinct CDR3 sequences; 3.5% to 4.5% were seen once. This specimen belongs to a study of neurological immune-mediated disorders. General observations from the study: Sharing of CDR3 amino acid sequences among expanded clones across subjects was absent, suggesting private repertoires in all groups. Repertoires from 18 of 34 multiple sclerosis patients grouped phylogenetically into a related-CDR3 cluster, suggesting a possible signature.

Material for sequencing was PBMCs. The sequence came from a woman aged 45-65 years with multiple sclerosis.

CDR3 nucleotides: TGTGCCAGCAGTTTCGGTAGTAATAGCAATCAGCCCCAGCATTTT. This gives the protein CASSFGSNSNQPQHF. This chain connects TRBV12-3 or TRBV12-4 to TRBJ1-5; no clear D gene. V shed 3 bases and J shed 0 bases, with 9 bases lying between them. This CDR3 has 15 residues.